The 26 T cell receptor beta chains reported below all come from one sample, sequenced in a study of early T cells in non-severe SARS-CoV-2 infection. One entry per CDR3 protein, called by TCRdb with MiXCR from the 5' RACE reads. The sample gives about 83,000 distinct CDR3 sequences, approximately 13% of which show up once; more than 6.5% is in the top ten. The sample taken for sequencing was whole blood. The receptor source for this set is an adult who was a healthcare worker with PCR-confirmed SARS-CoV-2 infection or an uninfected control (not recorded which).

The sample holds a few counts of this clonotype. This rearrangement joins TRBV20-1 to TRBJ2-3; 13 bases align to TRBD2. The CDR3 length is 15 residues. Per the germline V gene, CDR1 is DFQATT and CDR2 is SNEGSKA (reference sequence). The V and J ends lost 6 bases and 5 bases, in that order; junction bases with no gene match: 8. In DNA form, the CDR3 reads TGCAGTGCATTTGGACTAGCGGGAGTAGGAGATACGCAGTATTTT. Encoded protein: CSAFGLAGVGDTQYF.

Note on this clonotype: Here the CDR3 omits its conserved ending phenylalanine or tryptophan, so a read error is the likely source. The rearrangement links TRBV30 to TRBJ2-7, with 8 bases lining up with TRBD1. The CDR3 spans 13 residues. Per the germline V gene, CDR1 is GTSNPN and CDR2 is SVGIG (reference sequence). Trimming took 5 bases from V and 9 from J; bases not matched to a gene: 12. The CDR3 DNA sequence: TGTGCCTGGCACAGGGGGAGGCAGGCAGGGCAGTACTAC. Encoded protein: CAWHRGRQAGQYY.

The chain has TRBV20-1 and TRBJ2-7; 8 nucleotides match TRBD1. The CDR3 consists of 13 residues. The V gene's germline CDR1 is DFQATT and CDR2 SNEGSKA (reference sequence). Trimming at V came to 2 bases and at J to 6 bases, leaving 6 bases not matched to a gene. The CDR3 region is CSARRPGGSEQYF. CDR3 bases: TGCAGTGCTAGACGGCCAGGGGGCTCCGAGCAGTACTTC.

This clonotype was observed a handful of times. This CDR3 is CASTLGTGYFGNTIYF. The CDR3 DNA reads TGTGCCAGCACCCTCGGGACAGGGTACTTTGGAAACACCATATATTTT. The chain uses TRBV12-3 or TRBV12-4 and TRBJ1-3, with 9 bases aligning to TRBD1. This CDR3 is built from 16 residues. Trimming took 7 bases from V and 3 from J; bases not matched to a gene: 10.

This clonotype has just a few counts. The chain uses TRBV7-8 and TRBJ2-3; tentative D call: TRBD1 (5 bases). The germline V gene encodes CDR1 SGHVS and CDR2 FQNEAQ. CDR3 length: 13 residues. V was shortened by 4 bases and J by 4 bases, with 9 bases between the two germline ends. CDR3 coding DNA: TGTGCCAGCAGCTCTGACAGAGCAGATACGCAGTATTTT. Protein sequence: CASSSDRADTQYF.

In its sample, this clonotype was seen many times. This chain joins TRBV7-2 and TRBJ2-1; D not resolved. CDR1 and CDR2 from the germline V gene are SGHTA and FQGNSA. This CDR3 has 14 residues. Trimming removed 3 bases from V and 1 base from J, with 7 bases in between. In nucleotides, the CDR3 is TGTGCCAGCAGCTTTTCCAAGTCCTACAATGAGCAGTTCTTC. Its protein product is CASSFSKSYNEQFF.

This chain connects TRBV5-4 to TRBJ2-7; 9 bases are a match to TRBD1. The V segment lost 4 bases and the J segment 4 bases; nucleotides outside the gene matches: 9. Germline CDR1 SGHNT, CDR2 YYREEE (reference sequence). The CDR3 loop spans 15 amino acids. The CDR3 DNA is TGTGCCAGCAGCGTACAACCGGGACAGGGATACGAGCAGTACTTC. Residues: CASSVQPGQGYEQYF.

This clonotype came up a few times. The gene calls are TRBV20-1 and TRBJ2-7, with TRBD2 identical over 9 bases. V was clipped by 5 bases and J by 0 bases; unmatched bases: 2. The CDR3 spans 13 residues. Germline lookup yields CDR1 DFQATT and CDR2 SNEGSKA (reference sequence). CDR3 protein: CSARREGSYEQYF. DNA for the CDR3: TGCAGTGCTCGGCGGGAGGGCTCCTACGAGCAGTACTTC.

This clonotype was counted ten times or more. V usage is TRBV18 and J usage is TRBJ2-7; possibly TRBD2 for D (6 bases). CDR3 length: 15 residues. V was cut by 0 bases and J by 7 bases, with 16 bases left in between. Germline loops: CDR1 KGHSH, CDR2 LQKENI. CDR3 in DNA: TGTGCCAGCTCACCACCGCATAATTCGGGGGAAGAGCAGTACTTC. Translation gives CASSPPHNSGEEQYF. The variable domain in full, completed from reference TRBV18 and TRBJ2-7, reads NAGVMQNPRHLVRRRGQEARLRCSPMKGHSHVYWYRQLPEEGLKFMVYLQKENIIDESGMPKERFSAEFPKEGPSILRIQQVVRGDSAAYFCASSPPHNSGEEQYFGPGTRLTVT.

Only a few counts were recorded for this clonotype. The chain combines TRBV28 with TRBJ1-2; TRBD1 is a possible D gene (6 bases). This CDR3 contains 14 residues. V was shortened by 6 bases and J by 2 bases, with 13 bases between the two germline ends. Germline V lookup: CDR1 MDHEN, CDR2 SYDVKM. The CDR3 spells CASSLNRANYGYTF. The CDR3 bases are TGTGCCAGCAGCTTAAACAGGGCGAACTATGGCTACACCTTC.

This clonotype was detected a few times. The rearrangement joins TRBV4-3 to TRBJ1-2, with TRBD1 as a possible D gene (6 bases). The CDR3 runs to 15 residues. With 3 bases removed from V and 7 bases from J, the gap between germline ends came to 18 bases. Germline V gene data show CDR1 as LGHNA and CDR2 as YSLEER. CDR3 in DNA: TGCGCCAGCAGCCACGATTTCACAGGGTTTGGTGGCTACACCTTC. Amino acid sequence: CASSHDFTGFGGYTF.

This clonotype was seen repeatedly, ten times or more. The chain has TRBV5-1 and TRBJ2-5; weak D call: TRBD1 (5 bases). V shed 0 bases and J shed 3 bases, with 9 bases lying between them. Germline V gene data show CDR1 as SGHRS and CDR2 as YFSETQ. The CDR3 has 14 amino acids. CDR3 protein: CASSLDRSEETQYF. CDR3 sequence (DNA): TGCGCCAGCAGCTTGGACAGGTCCGAAGAGACCCAGTACTTC. Variable domain in full (rest from reference TRBV5-1 and TRBJ2-5): KAGVTQTPRYLIKTRGQQVTLSCSPISGHRSVSWYQQTPGQGLQFLFEYFSETQRNKGNFPGRFSGRQFSNSRSEMNVSTLELGDSALYLCASSLDRSEETQYFGPGTRLLVL.

This clonotype showed up just a few times. The J gene is TRBJ2-1, the V gene TRBV18; maybe TRBD2 (6 bases). The CDR3 covers 15 residues. In germline, CDR1 is KGHSH, CDR2 LQKENI. Trimming removed 5 bases at V and 7 bases at J, with 18 bases between. The CDR3 protein is CASSGSIAELNEQFF. The CDR3 DNA is TGTGCCAGCTCAGGATCAATAGCGGAGCTGAATGAGCAGTTCTTC. The entire variable domain, with the rest obtained from reference TRBV18 and TRBJ2-1, is as follows: NAGVMQNPRHLVRRRGQEARLRCSPMKGHSHVYWYRQLPEEGLKFMVYLQKENIIDESGMPKERFSAEFPKEGPSILRIQQVVRGDSAAYFCASSGSIAELNEQFFGPGTRLTVL.

The rearrangement links TRBV7-9 to TRBJ1-1, with 7 bases identical to TRBD1. Per the germline V gene, CDR1 is SEHNR and CDR2 is FQNEAQ (reference sequence). After removal of 5 bases from V and 7 bases from J, the junction contained 19 bases not matched to a gene. The CDR3 totals 17 residues. CDR3 protein: CASSPWGIRGQSIEAFF. The DNA of the CDR3 is TGTGCCAGCAGCCCATGGGGCATTAGGGGGCAATCCATTGAAGCTTTCTTT.

This clonotype has a count of ten or more. V is TRBV7-9 and J is TRBJ1-4; D is undetermined. V lost 5 bases and J lost 4, with 5 bases in between. CDR3 length: 12 amino acids. In germline, CDR1 is SEHNR, CDR2 FQNEAQ (reference sequence). The CDR3 spells CASSPVNEKLFF. In DNA, the CDR3 is TGTGCCAGCAGCCCGGTTAATGAAAAACTGTTTTTT.

V and J are TRBV6-2 or TRBV6-3 and TRBJ2-1, with D possibly called TRBD1 or TRBD2 (8 bases each). Trimming stripped 0 bases from V and 8 bases from J, with 17 bases between. This CDR3 is 16 amino acids long. In germline, CDR1 is MNHEY, CDR2 SVGEGT. CDR3 DNA sequence: TGTGCCAGCAGTTACTCGCCACTAGCGGACAGGGATGAGCAGTTCTTC. It specifies CASSYSPLADRDEQFF.

This clonotype was recorded once. The J gene is TRBJ1-1, the V gene TRBV6-1, with TRBD1 identical over 8 bases. This CDR3 is built from 14 residues. Germline V gives CDR1 MNHNS, CDR2 SASEGT. The J segment lost 7 bases and the V segment lost 6 bases, leaving 10 bases of the junction unmatched. In DNA form, the CDR3 reads TGTGCCAGCAGCGCGTACGCGGGACAGGATGAAGCTTTCTTT. It yields the protein CASSAYAGQDEAFF.

In this sample, this clonotype turned up a few times. V usage is TRBV9 and J usage is TRBJ2-1; D could derive from TRBD1 or TRBD2 (5 bases each). The CDR3 spans 15 residues. Germline assignment: CDR1 SGDLS and CDR2 YYNGEE. Trimming took 4 bases from V and 6 from J, leaving 17 bases between them. In nucleotides, the CDR3 is TGTGCCAGCAGCAGAGCCGGGACGAACACCAATGAGCAGTTCTTC. Its translation is CASSRAGTNTNEQFF.

This clonotype was seen more than once but under ten times. The genes are TRBV9 and TRBJ2-1; maybe TRBD2 (5 bases). Germline CDR1 reads SGDLS; CDR2 reads YYNGEE. The CDR3 covers 16 residues. V lost 1 base and J 4 bases, leaving 15 bases between the germline ends. CDR3 loop: CASSVYAGSSYNEQFF. DNA of the CDR3: TGTGCCAGCAGCGTATATGCGGGCAGCTCTTACAATGAGCAGTTCTTC.

The chain recombines TRBV19 with TRBJ2-7; D call uncertain. Germline V gene data show CDR1 as LNHDA and CDR2 as SQIVND (reference sequence). The CDR3 runs to 13 residues. V lost 3 bases and J lost 3, with 9 bases in between. Here the CDR3 reads CASSIAVFYEQYF. In DNA, the CDR3 is TGTGCCAGTAGTATCGCTGTTTTCTACGAGCAGTACTTC.

This clonotype was counted a single time. A much larger clone is a single base away; this may be a read error. The chain joins TRBV12-3 or TRBV12-4 to TRBJ2-5, with TRBD1 identical over 7 bases. The CDR3 runs to 16 residues. V trimming: 4 bases; J trimming: 4 bases; junction bases outside the gene matches: 12. The CDR3 protein is CASSSAQGVVGETQYF. The CDR3 DNA reads as TGTGCCAGCAGTTCCGCCCAGGGGGTGGTAGGAGAGACCCAGTACTTC.

This clonotype was seen only a few times. The rearrangement links TRBV2 to TRBJ1-4, with TRBD1 matching 10 bases. The CDR3 extends over 15 amino acids. V lost 5 bases to trimming and J lost 6 bases; unmatched junction nucleotides: 6. Germline V CDR1 and CDR2: SNHLY, FYNNEI. CDR3 residues: CASSRDRGIYEKLFF. Written as DNA, the CDR3 is TGTGCCAGCAGTCGGGACAGGGGCATTTATGAAAAACTGTTTTTT.

The J gene is TRBJ1-4, the V gene TRBV27; D might be TRBD1 (6 bases). Germline lookup yields CDR1 MNHEY and CDR2 SMNVEV (reference sequence). Trimming pared 7 bases from V and 7 bases from J, leaving 16 bases between. The CDR3 totals 14 residues. The CDR3 DNA reads TGTGCCAGCACCTTCCCTCGGGACACTGAAAAACTGTTTTTT. Protein sequence: CASTFPRDTEKLFF.

J is TRBJ2-7 and V is TRBV30; 11 nucleotides line up with TRBD2. The germline CDR1 and CDR2 sequences are GTSNPN and SVGIG (reference sequence). The ends lost 3 bases at V and 0 bases at J; junction bases unmatched: 4. The CDR3 is made up of 15 amino acids. The CDR3 protein is CAWSDSGRASYEQYF. As DNA, the CDR3 is TGTGCCTGGAGCGATAGCGGGAGGGCCTCCTACGAGCAGTACTTC.

This clonotype was seen more than once but under ten times. Written as DNA, the CDR3 is TGTGCCAGCAGTTACGTGGGACAGGTTAAGCAGCCCCAGCATTTT. Its protein product is CASSYVGQVKQPQHF. The V and J genes are TRBV6-2 or TRBV6-3 and TRBJ1-5; 8 positions match TRBD1. CDR1 is MNHEY and CDR2 is SVGEGT in the germline V gene. Germline trimming cut 2 bases from V and 7 bases from J; bases unmatched to any gene: 7. The CDR3 is 15 amino acids.

The chain recombines TRBV5-1 with TRBJ1-1, with TRBD1 matching 9 bases. Germline V lookup: CDR1 SGHRS, CDR2 YFSETQ. CDR3 length: 14 residues. V shed 3 bases, J shed 2 bases, and the junction held 2 bases outside the gene matches. The CDR3 sequence: CASSSQGANTEAFF. The CDR3 nucleotides read TGCGCCAGCAGCTCACAGGGGGCAAACACTGAAGCTTTCTTT. Combining the CDR3 with reference TRBV5-1 and TRBJ1-1 gives the whole variable domain KAGVTQTPRYLIKTRGQQVTLSCSPISGHRSVSWYQQTPGQGLQFLFEYFSETQRNKGNFPGRFSGRQFSNSRSEMNVSTLELGDSALYLCASSSQGANTEAFFGQGTRLTVV.